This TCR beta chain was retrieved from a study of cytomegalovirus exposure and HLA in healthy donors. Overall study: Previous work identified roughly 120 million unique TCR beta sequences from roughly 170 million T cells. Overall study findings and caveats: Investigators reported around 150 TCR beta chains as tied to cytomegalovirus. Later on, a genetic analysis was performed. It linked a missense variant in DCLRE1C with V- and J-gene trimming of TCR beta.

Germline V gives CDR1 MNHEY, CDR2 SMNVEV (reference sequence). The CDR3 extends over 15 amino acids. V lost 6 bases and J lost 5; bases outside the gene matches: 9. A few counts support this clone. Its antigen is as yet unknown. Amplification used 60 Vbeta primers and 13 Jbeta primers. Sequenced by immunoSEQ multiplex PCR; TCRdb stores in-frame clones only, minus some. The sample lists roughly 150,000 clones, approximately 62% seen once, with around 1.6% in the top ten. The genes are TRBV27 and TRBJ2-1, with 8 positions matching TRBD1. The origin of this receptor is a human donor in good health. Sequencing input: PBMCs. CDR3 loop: CASSLGQGPHNEQFF. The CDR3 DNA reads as TGTGCCAGCAGCCTCGGACAGGGACCTCACAATGAGCAGTTCTTC.